This TCR beta chain emerged from a study of T-cell memory formation after mild COVID-19. The wider study: Among the donors, TCR clusters were largely specific to each donor.

TCRdb processed the 5' RACE reads anew with MiXCR; each CDR3 protein has one entry. This table holds roughly 280,000 distinct CDR3 sequences, approximately 8.4% found once. CDR1 is LNHNV and CDR2 is YYDKDF in the germline V gene (reference sequence). The CDR3 sequence is 15 residues long. Trimming removed 4 bases from V and 8 bases from J; junction bases left unmatched: 10. A few counts support this clonotype. The chain joins TRBV15 to TRBJ2-1, with 8 bases fitting TRBD1. The TCR comes from a man aged 18 to 35 who had mild COVID-19 (a few samples of this study predate the infection). Cell type and time point are not known. Sequencing was performed on PBMCs or a T cell subset sorted from them (not recorded which). The CDR3 loop reads CATSTRTGSSDEQFF. CDR3 DNA sequence: TGTGCCACCAGCACTAGGACAGGGTCTTCAGATGAGCAGTTCTTC.